The clone carrying this T cell receptor beta chain appeared a single time. Antigen: not known. The sample is drawn from a study of shared clonotypes between healthy human individuals. The CDR3 consists of 16 residues. CDR1 and CDR2 (germline): SGHRS, YFSETQ. The V end was cut by 0 bases, the J end by 2 bases, with 15 bases between. CD45RO-negative, CCR7-selected cells formed the naive CD8 fraction, which excluded terminally differentiated effector memory CD45RA+ cells. TCRdb keeps only in-frame clones here, not all; method: immunoSEQ multiplex PCR. Of roughly 2 million clones in the sample, around 96% were seen once. The study, taken as a whole, reports: Rarefaction gave evidence that sorted-subset sequencing remained incomplete despite large depth. Non-shared clonotypes showed lower generation probabilities than clonotypes common to all four donors. Richness estimates generally favored naive over memory subsets. A few donors held around 5% of naive CD4 clonotypes in common.

Source material: naive CD8+ T cells sorted from blood. The chain couples TRBV5-1 to TRBJ2-7; tentative D call: TRBD1 (5 bases). This TCR was sampled from a young man in good health. DNA of the CDR3: TGCGCCAGCAGCTTGGATCTAGGGGCGCCCCCCTACGAGCAGTACTTC. Translation gives CASSLDLGAPPYEQYF. Supplemented by reference TRBV5-1 and TRBJ2-7, the full variable domain reads KAGVTQTPRYLIKTRGQQVTLSCSPISGHRSVSWYQQTPGQGLQFLFEYFSETQRNKGNFPGRFSGRQFSNSRSEMNVSTLELGDSALYLCASSLDLGAPPYEQYFGPGTRLTVT.